What follows describes a single T cell receptor (beta chain). Its target antigen remains unknown. Base qualities are not at hand, and no much larger clone is one base apart. The donors were 40 or so Caucasian individuals from Russia, aged roughly 6 to 100 years, who were systemically healthy. Each donor gave 9.5 to 10 milliliters of peripheral blood, drawn into EDTA-treated Vacutainer tubes. Ficoll-Paque density-gradient centrifugation was used to isolate PBMCs, with at least 6 million per sample. Trizol reagent was used to extract total RNA from PBMCs, with at least 6 micrograms per sample. Naive CD45RAhigh/CD27high T cell percentages were measured by flow cytometry on a PBMC aliquot from every donor. This entry comes from a study of blood T cells in healthy people across ages (dated by TCRdb to about 2015). Regarding the study in general: Template switching captured roughly one uniquely barcoded TCR beta cDNA molecule per two T cells in model experiments. Donors of different ages were randomly distributed across sequencing lanes to avoid experimental bias. To track age-related changes in TCR beta repertoire diversity, the study relied on deep sequencing normalized with unique cDNA molecular identifiers. For two donors (one aged 18 to 29 and one aged 80 or older), the study analyzed two additional independent replicas of 1 million unique cDNA reads from the same blood draw. Four age groups were formed from the donors: young (average around 15 years), middle-aged (around 37), aged (roughly 59) and long-lived (82).

General conclusions and limits of the study: Bulk unsorted PBMC profiling prevented conclusive comparison of naive and antigen-experienced compartments. The CMV infection status of donors was not known, potentially confounding age-related changes in expanded clonotypes. Observed TCR beta diversity per million T cells fell roughly linearly with age, and a significant reduction was already apparent by age around 40. Estimates of total diversity based on one million sequenced T cells were considered lower bounds and underestimates. There was a strong correlation between observed TCR beta diversity and the percentage of naive T cells measured by flow cytometry. Compared with the aged group, more naive CD4+ T cells, fewer expanded clones and increased TCR diversity were shown by the long-lived group, suggesting age selection.

CDR1 and CDR2 are drawn from the germline V gene: SNHLY, FYNNEI. Trimming at the junction amounts to 5 bases on V and 4 bases on J, and the germline ends lie 14 bases apart. The CDR3 spans 15 residues, from the cysteine through the phenylalanine. The kept DNA is CDR3 alone, 45 bases in frame from the first base. Libraries were constructed by 5' RACE. A second about 7 to 11 cycle PCR used a sample-barcoded 5' primer and a J-beta primer mix. A unique molecular identifier was introduced onto each TCR beta cDNA molecule by a template-switch 5' adaptor carrying 12 random nucleotides. Each sample yielded at least 3 million CDR3-containing paired-end reads. All of the RNA was converted into first-strand cDNA using the Mint cDNA synthesis kit, with a TRBC-specific oligonucleotide serving as the primer. Following uracil-DNA glycosylase treatment, a first 18-cycle PCR with universal primers M1SS and BC2_uni_R was performed on all cDNA. On the authors' methods: For normalization, 1 million high-quality reads, each with a distinct molecular identifier, were randomly selected from each sample. Reads with shared molecular identifiers were discarded instead of being binned into consensus sequences. MiTCR, run with a Q25 quality threshold and the strictest error-elimination algorithm, handled CDR3 identification, clonotype clustering and error correction. A nonparametric unseen species model with Euler transformation was used to estimate a lower bound on total TCR beta diversity. In TCRdb, the public reads were trimmed at Q25 with fastp and aligned with MiXCR, with productive beta chains retained. Every distinct CDR3 protein forms one entry, paired with its most common genes and DNA. TCRdb's processing, not the study's, gives the V and J calls here. The table for this sample lists fewer than 2,000,000 distinct CDR3 sequences; approximately 39% of them were counted only once. The ten largest account for approximately 22% of the sample.

Sequenced: blood. The chain uses TRBV2 and TRBJ1-4; perhaps TRBD1 is the D gene, with 5 bases matching. This clonotype was sampled from a human donor in good health. For the CDR3, the sequence is CASSRGVAGNEKLFF. The DNA sequence reads TGTGCCAGCAGTAGAGGGGTTGCGGGTAATGAAAAACTGTTTTTT. Reference TRBV2 and TRBJ1-4 genes cover what lies past the CDR3, so the full variable domain is EPEVTQTPSHQVTQMGQEVILRCVPISNHLYFYWYRQILGQKVEFLVSFYNNEISEKSEIFDDQFSVERPDGSNFTLKIRSTKLEDSAMYFCASSRGVAGNEKLFFGSGTQLSVL.